This T cell receptor beta chain was profiled in a study of human T cells and chemical hapten exposure. Study-level points and caveats: TCRs exceeding 1 in 1000 frequency stayed unchanged with DPC sensitization.

Trimming removed 5 bases from V and 4 bases from J, with 17 bases in between. Germline lookup yields CDR1 SGHVS and CDR2 FQNEAQ. The CDR3 loop spans 15 amino acids. TCRdb reprocessed the RACE reads via MiXCR and lists one record per CDR3 protein. The table has about 300,000 distinct CDR3 sequences, around 5.5% seen once. In regard to this clonotype: Its specificity is unknown.

Time point defined: pre-sensitization, week 0. The treatment denotes: therapeutic diphenylcyclopropenone sensitization with weekly scalp DPC. The sequencing here drew on whole blood, taken in connection with sensitization to the hapten diphenylcyclopropenone (DPC). The receptor was isolated from a woman aged 18-29 years with alopecia areata. Some clones in this sample may be carry-over from other donors' samples. The rearrangement links TRBV7-8 to TRBJ1-1; D gene uncertain. CDR3 sequence: CASSQTTNAGTEAFF. The DNA for the CDR3 is TGTGCCAGCAGCCAGACCACGAATGCAGGCACTGAAGCTTTCTTT.